Sequencing of this T cell receptor (beta chain) was carried out in a study of Ad26.COV2.S vaccination and SARS-CoV-2 variants. Study information: Ad26.COV2.S shots went into the muscle once or twice, 56 days apart.

Specified treatment: roughly 20 received Ad26.COV2.S at low or high dose, single or two shots; about 5 received placebo; per-sample allocation not given. Samples analyzed were those drawn on day 63 after the first vaccine or placebo injection. Expression of Wuhan-strain SARS-CoV-2 spike came from the Ad26 vector that formed the vaccine. This CDR3 has 13 residues. Trimming removed 5 bases from V and 0 bases from J, with 8 bases in between. Germline V gene data show CDR1 as SGHDT and CDR2 as YYEEEE. Measured with immunoSEQ multiplex PCR; TCRdb has only the in-frame clones, and not every one. The sample shows around 240,000 clones, over 75% of them seen only once.

Sequencing used peripheral blood, obtained in a trial of Ad26.COV2.S vaccine versus placebo. This receptor was taken from a person aged 18 to 65 who received the Ad26.COV2.S COVID-19 vaccine or a placebo. The V gene is TRBV5-6, the J gene TRBJ1-1; D is ambiguous. This chain's CDR3 is CASSPLMNTEAFF. In DNA, the CDR3 is TGTGCCAGCAGTCCACTTATGAACACTGAAGCTTTCTTT.